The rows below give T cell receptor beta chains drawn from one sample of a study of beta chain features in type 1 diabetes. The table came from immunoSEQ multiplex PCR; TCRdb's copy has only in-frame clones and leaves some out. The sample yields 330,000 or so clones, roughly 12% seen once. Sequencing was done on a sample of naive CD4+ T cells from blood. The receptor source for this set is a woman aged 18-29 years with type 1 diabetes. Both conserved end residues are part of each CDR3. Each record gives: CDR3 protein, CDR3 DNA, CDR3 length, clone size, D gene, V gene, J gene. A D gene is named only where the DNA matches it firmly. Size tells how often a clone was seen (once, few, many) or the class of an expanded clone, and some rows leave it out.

CDR3: CASSRAGGPWETQYF
DNA: TGTGCCAGCAGTCGAGCGGGAGGCCCCTGGGAGACCCAGTACTTC
length: 15
size: few
D: TRBD2
V: TRBV28
J: TRBJ2-5

CDR3: CASSVPQGRWTF
DNA: TGTGCCAGCAGTGTTCCCCAGGGAAGATGGACCTTC
length: 12
size: few
D: NA
V: TRBV28
J: TRBJ1-2

CDR3: CASSDPMRDRARNTEAFF
DNA: TGTGCCAGCAGCGACCCCATGCGGGACAGGGCCCGGAACACTGAAGCTTTCTTT
length: 18
size: NA
D: TRBD1
V: TRBV5-6
J: TRBJ1-1

CDR3: CAISVAGGENTEAFF
DNA: TGTGCCATCAGTGTAGCCGGAGGGGAGAACACTGAAGCTTTCTTT
length: 15
size: NA
D: NA
V: TRBV10-3
J: TRBJ1-1

CDR3: CASSLGGLAVEQFF
DNA: TGCGCCAGCAGCTTGGGAGGACTAGCGGTTGAGCAGTTCTTC
length: 14
size: NA
D: TRBD2
V: TRBV5-1
J: TRBJ2-1

CDR3: CASSSGTSGGETQYF
DNA: TGTGCCAGCAGCTCCGGGACTAGCGGGGGCGAGACCCAGTACTTC
length: 15
size: few
D: TRBD2
V: TRBV5-4
J: TRBJ2-5

CDR3: CASSRPHKGSNEQYF
DNA: TGTGCCAGCAGTCGCCCACATAAGGGGTCCAACGAGCAGTACTTC
length: 15
size: few
D: NA
V: TRBV2
J: TRBJ2-7

CDR3: CACHGEGDQPQHF
DNA: TGTGCCTGCCATGGTGAGGGAGATCAGCCCCAGCATTTT
length: 13
size: NA
D: NA
V: TRBV30
J: TRBJ1-5

CDR3: CSVGGQGNQPQHF
DNA: TGCAGCGTTGGGGGACAGGGGAATCAGCCCCAGCATTTT
length: 13
size: NA
D: TRBD1
V: TRBV29-1
J: TRBJ1-5

CDR3: CASREQGNGYTF
DNA: TGTGCCAGCAGAGAACAGGGGAATGGCTACACCTTC
length: 12
size: few
D: TRBD1
V: TRBV25-1
J: TRBJ1-2

CDR3: CAISETSEQYF
DNA: TGTGCCATCAGTGAGACGAGCGAGCAGTACTTC
length: 11
size: NA
D: NA
V: TRBV10-3
J: TRBJ2-7

CDR3: CASSLTGNTEAFF
DNA: TGTGCCAGCAGCTTGACGGGGAACACTGAAGCTTTCTTT
length: 13
size: NA
D: NA
V: TRBV5-4
J: TRBJ1-1

CDR3: CASSQTGTPQAPQHF
DNA: TGCGCCAGCAGCCAGACAGGGACACCCCAAGCGCCCCAGCATTTT
length: 15
size: NA
D: TRBD1
V: TRBV4-1
J: TRBJ1-5

CDR3: CASSLAENYGYTF
DNA: TGCGCCAGCAGCTTAGCTGAAAACTATGGCTACACCTTC
length: 13
size: NA
D: NA
V: TRBV5-1
J: TRBJ1-2

CDR3: CASSVGGTSGTNEQFF
DNA: TGTGCCAGCAGCGTAGGGGGAACTAGCGGGACCAATGAGCAGTTCTTC
length: 16
size: NA
D: TRBD2
V: TRBV9
J: TRBJ2-1

CDR3: CASSPGQLNYVLLANVLTF
DNA: TGTGCCAGCAGCCCGGGACAGCTTAATTACGTGCTCTTGGCCAACGTCCTGACTTTC
length: 19
size: few
D: TRBD1
V: TRBV9
J: TRBJ2-6

CDR3: CASSLTRGEEDLFF
DNA: TGTGCCAGCAGCTTAACCAGGGGGGAAGAGGATTTGTTCTTC
length: 14
size: few
D: NA
V: TRBV5-6
J: TRBJ2-1

CDR3: CAGRQGAGEAFF
DNA: TGTGCCGGACGACAGGGGGCCGGCGAAGCTTTCTTT
length: 12
size: few
D: TRBD1
V: TRBV7-9
J: TRBJ1-1

CDR3: CASSLDAGPDNEQFF
DNA: TGTGCCAGCAGCTTGGATGCGGGCCCTGACAATGAGCAGTTCTTC
length: 15
size: NA
D: NA
V: TRBV5-4
J: TRBJ2-1

CDR3: CASHSFRGEQYF
DNA: TGTGCCAGCCACAGCTTTAGGGGTGAGCAGTACTTC
length: 12
size: NA
D: NA
V: TRBV7-2
J: TRBJ2-7

CDR3: CASSLEIAESNEQFF
DNA: TGCGCCAGCAGCTTGGAAATCGCGGAGAGCAATGAGCAGTTCTTC
length: 15
size: NA
D: NA
V: TRBV5-1
J: TRBJ2-1

CDR3: CASSLGQQETQYF
DNA: TGTGCCAGCAGCTTGGGGCAGCAAGAGACCCAGTACTTC
length: 13
size: few
D: NA
V: TRBV5-6
J: TRBJ2-5

CDR3: CASCPAGANVLTF
DNA: TGTGCCAGCTGTCCAGCTGGGGCCAACGTCCTGACTTTC
length: 13
size: NA
D: NA
V: TRBV2
J: TRBJ2-6

CDR3: CASSVKVGTASYEQYF
DNA: TGCGCCAGCAGCGTCAAAGTCGGGACAGCTTCCTACGAGCAGTACTTC
length: 16
size: NA
D: TRBD1
V: TRBV5-1
J: TRBJ2-7

CDR3: CASSVSGPRGYTF
DNA: TGTGCCAGCAGCGTTTCGGGTCCGAGGGGCTACACCTTC
length: 13
size: few
D: NA
V: TRBV7-2
J: TRBJ1-2

CDR3: CASSSQGNTEAFF
DNA: TGTGCCAGCAGCTCTCAGGGGAACACTGAAGCTTTCTTT
length: 13
size: NA
D: NA
V: TRBV7-2
J: TRBJ1-1

CDR3: CASSFFDRDGNEQFF
DNA: TGCGCCAGCAGCTTTTTCGACAGGGATGGCAATGAGCAGTTCTTC
length: 15
size: NA
D: TRBD1
V: TRBV5-1
J: TRBJ2-1

CDR3: CASSQRGDTQYF
DNA: TGTGCCAGCAGCCAGAGAGGGGATACGCAGTATTTT
length: 12
size: NA
D: NA
V: TRBV11-3
J: TRBJ2-3

CDR3: CASSGNQGNTEAFF
DNA: TGTGCCAGCAGCGGAAATCAGGGAAACACTGAAGCTTTCTTT
length: 14
size: few
D: NA
V: TRBV7-9
J: TRBJ1-1

CDR3: CASSAPGLAGGPRPAQYF
DNA: TGTGCCAGCAGCGCCCCGGGACTAGCGGGAGGGCCCCGTCCGGCGCAGTATTTT
length: 18
size: few
D: TRBD2
V: TRBV7-9
J: TRBJ2-3

CDR3: CASSVGLGGYQETQYF
DNA: TGTGCCAGCAGCGTAGGCCTTGGCGGATACCAAGAGACCCAGTACTTC
length: 16
size: few
D: NA
V: TRBV9
J: TRBJ2-5

CDR3: CASSLGTGAGSGANVLTF
DNA: TGCGCCAGCAGCTTGGGTACAGGGGCTGGGTCTGGGGCCAACGTCCTGACTTTC
length: 18
size: few
D: TRBD1
V: TRBV5-1
J: TRBJ2-6

CDR3: CASSSRPSTSDSYNEQFF
DNA: TGTGCCAGCAGCTCCCGACCGAGCACTAGCGACTCCTACAATGAGCAGTTCTTC
length: 18
size: NA
D: TRBD2
V: TRBV7-2
J: TRBJ2-1

CDR3: CASSPSGKGDTQYF
DNA: TGTGCCAGCAGCCCTAGCGGGAAAGGAGATACGCAGTATTTT
length: 14
size: NA
D: TRBD2
V: TRBV28
J: TRBJ2-3

CDR3: CASLGGAQGETQYF
DNA: TGTGCCAGCCTCGGGGGGGCGCAAGGAGAGACCCAGTACTTC
length: 14
size: few
D: TRBD2
V: TRBV19
J: TRBJ2-5

CDR3: CSVRSGVAKEQYF
DNA: TGCAGCGTTAGATCCGGTGTAGCGAAAGAGCAGTACTTC
length: 13
size: NA
D: NA
V: TRBV29-1
J: TRBJ2-7

CDR3: CASSPRQGTSTDTQYF
DNA: TGTGCCAGCAGCCCGAGACAGGGAACGAGCACAGATACGCAGTATTTT
length: 16
size: few
D: TRBD1
V: TRBV7-9
J: TRBJ2-3

CDR3: CATSRGAKYNEQFF
DNA: TGTGCCACCAGCAGAGGGGCCAAATACAATGAGCAGTTCTTC
length: 14
size: few
D: NA
V: TRBV15
J: TRBJ2-1

CDR3: CASSSDRRSYNEQFF
DNA: TGTGCCAGCAGCTCGGACAGGCGATCCTACAATGAGCAGTTCTTC
length: 15
size: NA
D: TRBD1
V: TRBV7-9
J: TRBJ2-1

CDR3: CASRRGRAGYEQYF
DNA: TGTGCCAGCAGGAGGGGGAGGGCCGGGTACGAGCAGTACTTC
length: 14
size: NA
D: NA
V: TRBV7-2
J: TRBJ2-7

CDR3: CASREVDTNYEQYF
DNA: TGTGCCAGCAGAGAAGTGGACACAAACTACGAGCAGTACTTC
length: 14
size: NA
D: NA
V: TRBV2
J: TRBJ2-7

CDR3: CASSHPRQGRGDQPQHF
DNA: TGCGCCAGCAGTCACCCACGACAGGGAAGGGGGGATCAGCCCCAGCATTTT
length: 17
size: NA
D: TRBD1
V: TRBV23-1
J: TRBJ1-5

CDR3: CASNSGRWETQYF
DNA: TGTGCCAGCAATAGCGGGAGGTGGGAGACCCAGTACTTC
length: 13
size: few
D: TRBD2
V: TRBV7-2
J: TRBJ2-5

CDR3: CASSGDGGEQYF
DNA: TGCGCCAGCAGCGGGGACGGGGGCGAGCAGTACTTC
length: 12
size: NA
D: NA
V: TRBV10-2
J: TRBJ2-7

CDR3: CASSFGQGNPGELFF
DNA: TGTGCCAGCAGCTTTGGGCAGGGGAACCCCGGGGAGCTGTTTTTT
length: 15
size: NA
D: NA
V: TRBV11-3
J: TRBJ2-2

CDR3: CASSVGAGQGGNEQFF
DNA: TGTGCCAGCAGCGTAGGAGCGGGACAGGGCGGCAATGAGCAGTTCTTC
length: 16
size: few
D: TRBD1
V: TRBV9
J: TRBJ2-1